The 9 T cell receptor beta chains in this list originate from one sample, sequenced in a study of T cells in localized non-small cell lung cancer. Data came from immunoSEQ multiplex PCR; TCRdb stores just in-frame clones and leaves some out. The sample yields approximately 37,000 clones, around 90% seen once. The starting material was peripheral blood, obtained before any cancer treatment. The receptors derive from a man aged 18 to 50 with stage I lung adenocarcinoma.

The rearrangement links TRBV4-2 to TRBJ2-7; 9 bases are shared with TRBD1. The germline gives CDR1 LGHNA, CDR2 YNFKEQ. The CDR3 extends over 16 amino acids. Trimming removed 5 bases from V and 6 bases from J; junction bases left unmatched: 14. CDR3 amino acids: CASSSKRGQGSGEQYF. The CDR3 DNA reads TGTGCCAGCAGCTCAAAGAGGGGACAGGGATCAGGCGAGCAGTACTTC.

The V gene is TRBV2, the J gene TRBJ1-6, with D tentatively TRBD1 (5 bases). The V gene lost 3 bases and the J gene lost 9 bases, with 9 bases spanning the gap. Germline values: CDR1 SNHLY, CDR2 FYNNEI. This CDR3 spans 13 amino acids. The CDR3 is CASSEGGRSPLHF. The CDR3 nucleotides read TGTGCCAGCAGTGAGGGGGGACGTTCACCCCTCCACTTT.

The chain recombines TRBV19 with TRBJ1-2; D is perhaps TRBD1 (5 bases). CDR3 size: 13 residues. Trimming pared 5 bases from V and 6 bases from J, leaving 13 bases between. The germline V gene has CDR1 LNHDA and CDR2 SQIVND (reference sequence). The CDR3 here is CASSPPGVDGYTF. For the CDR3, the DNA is TGTGCCAGTAGTCCCCCGGGGGTCGATGGCTACACCTTC.

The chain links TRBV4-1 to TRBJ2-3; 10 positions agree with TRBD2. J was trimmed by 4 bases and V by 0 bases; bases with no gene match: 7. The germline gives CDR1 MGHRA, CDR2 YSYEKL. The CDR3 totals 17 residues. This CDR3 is CASSQEGSGGAADTQYF. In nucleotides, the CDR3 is TGCGCCAGCAGCCAAGAGGGGAGCGGGGGGGCAGCAGATACGCAGTATTTT.

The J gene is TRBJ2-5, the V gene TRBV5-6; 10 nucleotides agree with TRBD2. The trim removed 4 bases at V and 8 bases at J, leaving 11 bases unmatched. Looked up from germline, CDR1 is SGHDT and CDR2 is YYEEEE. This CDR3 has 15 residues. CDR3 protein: CASSRAGGQRATQYF. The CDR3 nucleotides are TGTGCCAGCAGCCGAGCGGGGGGGCAAAGAGCTACCCAGTACTTC.

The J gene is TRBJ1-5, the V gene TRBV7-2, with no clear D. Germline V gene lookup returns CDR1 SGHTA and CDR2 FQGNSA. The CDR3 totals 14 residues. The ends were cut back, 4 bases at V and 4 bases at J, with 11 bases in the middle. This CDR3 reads CASSSTRSNQPQHF. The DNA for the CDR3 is TGTGCCAGCAGCTCAACGAGGAGTAATCAGCCCCAGCATTTT.

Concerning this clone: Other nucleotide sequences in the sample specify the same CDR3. The CDR3 region is CAWSGQNNQPQHF. CDR3 nucleotides: TGTGCCTGGAGTGGGCAGAACAATCAGCCCCAGCATTTT. V and J are TRBV30 and TRBJ1-5; D not resolved. CDR3 length: 13 residues. Looked up from germline, CDR1 is GTSNPN and CDR2 is SVGIG (reference sequence). The ends were cut back, 1 base at V and 3 bases at J, with 7 bases in the middle.

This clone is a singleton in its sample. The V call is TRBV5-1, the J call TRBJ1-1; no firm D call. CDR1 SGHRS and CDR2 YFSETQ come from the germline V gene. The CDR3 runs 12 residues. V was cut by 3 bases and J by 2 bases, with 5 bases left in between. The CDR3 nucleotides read TGCGCCAGCAGCTCCGGAAACACTGAAGCTTTCTTT. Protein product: CASSSGNTEAFF. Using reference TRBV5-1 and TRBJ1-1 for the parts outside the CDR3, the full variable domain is KAGVTQTPRYLIKTRGQQVTLSCSPISGHRSVSWYQQTPGQGLQFLFEYFSETQRNKGNFPGRFSGRQFSNSRSEMNVSTLELGDSALYLCASSSGNTEAFFGQGTRLTVV.

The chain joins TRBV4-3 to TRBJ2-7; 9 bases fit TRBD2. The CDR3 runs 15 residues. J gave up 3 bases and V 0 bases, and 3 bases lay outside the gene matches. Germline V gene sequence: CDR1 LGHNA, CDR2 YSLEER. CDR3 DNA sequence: TGCGCCAGCAGCCAAGATCCTAGCGGGGTCTACGAGCAGTACTTC. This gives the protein CASSQDPSGVYEQYF.